The 14 T cell receptor beta chains listed next were all sequenced from one sample in a study of shared clonotypes between healthy human individuals. Using immunoSEQ multiplex PCR, the repertoire was profiled, and TCRdb retains in-frame clones only, with some absent. The sample contains about 1.5 million clones, around 98% of which appear only once. Sample: naive CD4+ T cells sorted from blood. Subset: CD45RA+ positively selected. All receptors derive from a man aged 25-40 years in good health.

The gene calls are TRBV18 and TRBJ2-7; 8 bases align to TRBD1. This CDR3 region has 18 residues. The V gene's germline CDR1 is KGHSH and CDR2 LQKENI. J lost 6 bases, V lost 1 base, and 17 bases had no gene match. CDR3 DNA: TGTGCCAGCTCACCACGAGCCACAGGGGGTTGGGCTGGGGGCGAGCAGTACTTC. As protein: CASSPRATGGWAGGEQYF.

The chain combines TRBV7-8 with TRBJ2-5; D possibly matches TRBD1 or TRBD2 (5 bases each). V lost 4 bases and J lost 2, with 20 bases in between. This CDR3 comprises 17 residues. Germline assignment: CDR1 SGHVS and CDR2 FQNEAQ. The CDR3, as DNA: TGTGCCAGCAGCTCGAATTTAGGGGCTGGGGGTCAAGAGACCCAGTACTTC. Amino acids: CASSSNLGAGGQETQYF. Supplemented by reference TRBV7-8 and TRBJ2-5, the full variable domain reads GAGVSQSPRYKVAKRGQDVALRCDPISGHVSLFWYQQALGQGPEFLTYFQNEAQLDKSGLPSDRFFAERPEGSVSTLKIQRTQQEDSAVYLCASSSNLGAGGQETQYFGPGTRLLVL.

The J gene is TRBJ2-3, the V gene TRBV7-9, with unresolved D. This CDR3 spans 12 amino acids. The V end was cut by 1 base, the J end by 4 bases, with 3 bases between. Germline CDR1 reads SEHNR; CDR2 reads FQNEAQ (reference sequence). CDR3 protein: CASSLGPDTQYF. CDR3 DNA: TGTGCCAGCAGCTTAGGTCCAGATACGCAGTATTTT.

This clone appeared once. The chain combines TRBV7-2 with TRBJ2-5; tentatively, D is TRBD2 (5 bases). The CDR3 is 14 amino acids. Germline V CDR1 and CDR2: SGHTA, FQGNSA. V lost 5 bases and J lost 5, with 15 bases in between. The CDR3 loop is CASSPPLPGETQYF. CDR3 DNA: TGTGCCAGCAGCCCTCCTTTGCCGGGGGAGACCCAGTACTTC.

For this clone: The sample holds other DNA sequences that translate to the same CDR3. The rearrangement uses TRBV9 and TRBJ2-5; D possibly corresponds to TRBD1 (6 bases). Trimming removed 0 bases from V and 5 bases from J, with 8 bases in between. Germline V gene sequence: CDR1 SGDLS, CDR2 YYNGEE. The CDR3 sequence is 13 residues long. Here the CDR3 reads CASSVDRGETQYF. In DNA, the CDR3 is TGTGCCAGCAGCGTAGATAGGGGGGAGACCCAGTACTTC. The full variable domain, with the rest looked up from reference TRBV9 and TRBJ2-5, is DSGVTQTPKHLITATGQRVTLRCSPRSGDLSVYWYQQSLDQGLQFLIQYYNGEERAKGNILERFSAQQFPDLHSELNLSSLELGDSALYFCASSVDRGETQYFGPGTRLLVL.

Of note for this clone: Other nucleotide sequences from this sample produce the same CDR3. This chain links TRBV7-2 with TRBJ1-5, with D possibly TRBD1 on 6 matching bases. The V end was cut by 2 bases, the J end by 4 bases, with 6 bases between. CDR3 length: 13 amino acids. The V gene's germline CDR1 is SGHTA and CDR2 FQGNSA. Written as DNA, the CDR3 is TGTGCCAGCAGCTTACAGGGGAATCAGCCCCAGCATTTT. Translating it yields CASSLQGNQPQHF. The full variable domain, rest sourced from reference TRBV7-2 and TRBJ1-5, is GAGVSQSPSNKVTEKGKDVELRCDPISGHTALYWYRQSLGQGLEFLIYFQGNSAPDKSGLPSDRFSAERTGGSVSTLTIQRTQQEDSAVYLCASSLQGNQPQHFGDGTRLSIL.

V is TRBV18 and J is TRBJ2-7; 11 nucleotides agree with TRBD1. CDR1 and CDR2 from the germline V gene are KGHSH and LQKENI. V gave up 3 bases and J gave up 5 bases; unmatched junction bases: 3. The CDR3 runs 14 residues. The CDR3, as DNA: TGTGCCAGCTCACCGGGACAGGGGGTCAACGAGCAGTACTTC. It is translated as CASSPGQGVNEQYF.

V and J are TRBV4-3 and TRBJ2-1; D gene uncertain. The CDR3 consists of 15 residues. Per the germline V gene, CDR1 is LGHNA and CDR2 is YSLEER. Trimming stripped 4 bases from V and 5 bases from J, with 15 bases between. The CDR3 region has the DNA TGCGCCAGCAGCCGGGAAGCACTCTGGGACAATGAGCAGTTCTTC. It encodes CASSREALWDNEQFF.

CDR3 bases: TGTGCCAGCTCACCACTTAACAGGAGGACCTACGAGCAGTACTTC. It specifies CASSPLNRRTYEQYF. The J gene is TRBJ2-7, the V gene TRBV18, with D perhaps matching TRBD1 or TRBD2 (5 bases each). Germline CDR1 and CDR2: KGHSH and LQKENI. This CDR3 contains 15 residues. The V end was cut by 1 base, the J end by 2 bases, with 12 bases between.

The gene calls are TRBV19 and TRBJ2-1, with 9 positions matching TRBD2. Germline CDR1 LNHDA, CDR2 SQIVND (reference sequence). J gave up 7 bases and V 7 bases, and 11 bases lay outside the gene matches. This CDR3 has 15 residues. The CDR3 sequence is CASNELAGPWNEQFF. The CDR3 DNA is TGTGCCAGTAACGAACTAGCGGGTCCATGGAATGAGCAGTTCTTC.

The J gene is TRBJ1-3, the V gene TRBV1; the table's TRBD1 call for D was not verified on the DNA. TRBV1 is a known pseudogene. CDR3 length: 16 amino acids. This CDR3 is CTSSQDPGASGNTIYF. The CDR3 DNA reads TGCACCAGCAGCCAAGACCCAGGGGCCTCTGGAAACACCATATATTTT.

This chain uses TRBV9 with TRBJ2-3, with a tentative D call TRBD1 (6 bases). Trimming stripped 6 bases from V and 5 bases from J, with 13 bases between. Per germline, CDR1 SGDLS and CDR2 YYNGEE. The CDR3 length is 13 residues. CDR3 nucleotide sequence: TGTGCCAGCACCACAGGGTCCGGAGATACGCAGTATTTT. Its protein product is CASTTGSGDTQYF.

Remarks on this clone: Other DNA sequences in this specimen translate into the identical CDR3. V and J are TRBV18 and TRBJ1-2; possibly TRBD1 for D (6 bases). V lost 3 bases, J lost 2 bases, and 13 bases lay in between. The CDR3 consists of 15 residues. Per germline, CDR1 KGHSH and CDR2 LQKENI. CDR3 residues: CASSPPGGRNYGYTF. The DNA for the CDR3 is TGTGCCAGCTCACCTCCCGGGGGGCGCAACTATGGCTACACCTTC.

This clone was recorded only once. This chain uses TRBV5-5 with TRBJ2-3; D unclear. CDR3 length: 16 amino acids. Germline V lookup: CDR1 SGHKS, CDR2 YYEKEE (reference sequence). Deletions cut 1 base from V and 2 bases from J, with 14 bases between. This CDR3 is CASSLPAALSTDTQYF. CDR3 nucleotide sequence: TGTGCCAGCAGCTTGCCCGCGGCCCTTTCCACAGATACGCAGTATTTT.